This passage covers 8 T cell receptor beta chains from one sample sequenced in a study of blood T cell repertoires in COVID-19. Clones were sequenced by immunoSEQ multiplex PCR, and TCRdb holds only the in-frame ones, with some missing. The data contain about 230,000 clones, about 83% of them seen just once; the ten biggest clones take up roughly 1.3%. Sequencing was performed on peripheral blood. These receptors originate from a young woman with COVID-19, enrolled during active disease.

This clone showed up just a few times. The chain joins TRBV6-2 or TRBV6-3 to TRBJ2-5; 8 positions match TRBD2. J lost 1 base, V lost 3 bases, and 7 bases had no gene match. CDR3 length equals 16 residues. CDR1 MNHEY and CDR2 SVGEGT come from the germline V gene. In DNA, the CDR3 is TGTGCCAGCAGTTATAGAGCGGGGGCGTCCCAAGAGACCCAGTACTTC. Translation: CASSYRAGASQETQYF.

This clone was counted between two and nine times. V gene TRBV7-3 combines with J gene TRBJ2-5, with 10 bases identical to TRBD2. The germline V gene has CDR1 SGHTA and CDR2 FQGTGA. J was trimmed by 3 bases and V by 0 bases; bases with no gene match: 10. The length of the CDR3 is 18 residues. The CDR3 DNA sequence: TGTGCCAGCAGCTTAACAGGTCGGAGCGGGGGGGCCGAAGAGACCCAGTACTTC. Encoded protein: CASSLTGRSGGAEETQYF.

CDR3 nucleotides: TGTGCCAGCAGCTTTTCGCCAACAGGGGTAGATACGCAGTATTTT. Encoded protein: CASSFSPTGVDTQYF. The rearrangement uses TRBV11-2 and TRBJ2-3; the match to TRBD1 covers 7 bases. This CDR3 region has 15 residues. Germline CDR1 reads SGHAT; CDR2 reads FQNNGV. V gave up 3 bases and J gave up 5 bases; unmatched junction bases: 8.

This chain uses TRBV9 with TRBJ1-4, with D possibly matching TRBD1 (5 bases). Per germline, CDR1 SGDLS and CDR2 YYNGEE. The CDR3 length is 14 residues. The V end lost 4 bases, the J end lost 7 bases, and 14 bases lay between the germline ends. The CDR3 nucleotides read TGTGCCAGCAGCATAAATTGGAGGGGTGAAAAACTGTTTTTT. This gives the protein CASSINWRGEKLFF.

This clone was seen just once. The chain couples TRBV7-6 to TRBJ2-3; 11 nucleotides match TRBD2. This CDR3 is 17 amino acids long. Germline CDR1 and CDR2: SGHVS and FNYEAQ. The junction had 10 bases not matched to a gene; V was cut back by 5 bases and J by 3 bases. CDR3 DNA sequence: TGTGCCAGCAGCCCCATGCATAGCGGGGGGGGAACAGATACGCAGTATTTT. Its protein is CASSPMHSGGGTDTQYF.

With respect to this clone: At one end, the junction sequence differs from germline, possibly due to a read error. In DNA, the CDR3 is TGTGCCAGCAGCAGCCCCCCGGGTAACCATGGCTACACCTTC. Translated, it gives CASSSPPGNHGYTF. The rearrangement joins TRBV9 to TRBJ1-2, with D uncertain. The CDR3 is 14 residues long. The V gene's germline CDR1 is SGDLS and CDR2 YYNGEE.

This chain joins TRBV7-3 and TRBJ2-1, with 9 positions matching TRBD2. After removal of 5 bases from V and 7 bases from J, the junction contained 9 bases not matched to a gene. This CDR3 contains 15 residues. The germline V gene has CDR1 SGHTA and CDR2 FQGTGA. The CDR3 bases are TGTGCCAGCAGCCCAAGCGGGGGGTTATTTAATGAGCAGTTCTTC. Its protein is CASSPSGGLFNEQFF.

This chain joins TRBV6-2 or TRBV6-3 and TRBJ1-4, with D possibly being TRBD1 (5 bases). Germline CDR1 reads MNHEY; CDR2 reads SVGEGT. The CDR3 consists of 21 residues. The germline V and J ends were trimmed by 2 bases and 0 bases, with 25 bases remaining between them. The CDR3 DNA sequence: TGTGCCAGCAGTTACGGGTACAGGACGACCCTGGATCGTACAACTAATGAAAAACTGTTTTTT. It is translated as CASSYGYRTTLDRTTNEKLFF.